Presented here are 14 T cell receptor beta chains from one specimen sequenced in a study of T cell repertoires in cytomegalovirus infection. The antigens for these receptors are not known. TCRdb independently ran MiXCR on the reads; one entry per CDR3 protein. The sample holds approximately 43,000 distinct CDR3 sequences, approximately 22% seen once. Sequencing input: PBMCs, sequenced either directly or after in vitro stimulation (not recorded which). Receptors originate from a human donor in good health (CMV status not recorded). Some clones in this sample may be carry-over from other donors' samples.

This clonotype was detected ten times or more. This chain links TRBV7-2 with TRBJ2-7; D is possibly TRBD2 (7 bases). Germline loops: CDR1 SGHTA, CDR2 FQGNSA. This CDR3 has 14 residues. V lost 3 bases to trimming and J lost 5 bases, with 14 bases between them. The CDR3 protein is CASSLDSGADEQYF. In nucleotides, the CDR3 is TGTGCCAGCAGCTTGGACAGCGGGGCAGACGAGCAGTACTTC.

The J gene is TRBJ1-2, the V gene TRBV19; 7 bases align to TRBD1. The germline gives CDR1 LNHDA, CDR2 SQIVND (reference sequence). CDR3 length: 15 amino acids. The junction had 10 bases not matched to a gene; V was cut back by 5 bases and J by 4 bases. The CDR3 nucleotides are TGTGCCAGTAGTCCGGCAGGGGGTGTTGGCTATGGCTACACCTTC. The encoded protein is CASSPAGGVGYGYTF.

This clonotype was found many times. The chain is built from TRBV7-2 and TRBJ1-1; D perhaps matches TRBD1 (5 bases). CDR1 is SGHTA, CDR2 FQGNSA, per germline. Trimming cost V 0 bases and J 5 bases, with 13 bases left between them. The CDR3 is made up of 15 amino acids. CDR3 sequence reads: CASSLAQGELTEAFF. In DNA form, the CDR3 reads TGTGCCAGCAGCTTAGCGCAGGGAGAATTGACTGAAGCTTTCTTT.

Turning to this clonotype: Compared with germline, one end of the junction differs, possibly owing to a read error. The gene calls are TRBV7-6 and TRBJ2-7, with 11 bases aligning to TRBD2. Germline assignment: CDR1 SGHVS and CDR2 FNYEAQ. This CDR3 contains 18 residues. CDR3 protein: CARSLALVAGGPTYEQYF. The CDR3 nucleotides are TGTGCCAGAAGCTTAGCGCTAGTAGCGGGAGGGCCCACCTACGAGCAGTACTTC.

This clonotype was recorded many times. The chain combines TRBV7-6 with TRBJ2-1, with D hard to call. The ends were cut back, 5 bases at V and 7 bases at J, with 18 bases in the middle. CDR1 and CDR2 from the germline V gene are SGHVS and FNYEAQ. CDR3 size: 15 residues. CDR3 in amino acids: CASSQNSVNGNEQFF. The CDR3 DNA follows: TGTGCCAGCAGCCAAAACTCCGTTAACGGGAATGAGCAGTTCTTC.

V is TRBV19 and J is TRBJ2-1; 8 positions agree with TRBD1. Germline CDR1 LNHDA, CDR2 SQIVND (reference sequence). The V segment lost 3 bases and the J segment 3 bases; nucleotides outside the gene matches: 7. CDR3 size: 16 residues. CDR3: CASSILGTGNYNEQFF. The CDR3 nucleotides are TGTGCCAGTAGTATCCTAGGGACAGGCAACTACAATGAGCAGTTCTTC.

This chain joins TRBV25-1 and TRBJ1-2; maybe TRBD1 (5 bases). This CDR3 is built from 13 residues. V lost 8 bases and J lost 4, with 14 bases in between. Per the germline V gene, CDR1 is MGHDK and CDR2 is SYGVNS. In DNA form, the CDR3 reads TGTGCCAGCGGACCCGTGGGGACCTATGGCTACACCTTC. As protein: CASGPVGTYGYTF.

This clonotype was observed at least ten times. The chain carries TRBV7-2 and TRBJ2-3, with 11 bases fitting TRBD2. CDR1 is SGHTA, CDR2 FQGNSA, per germline. This CDR3 comprises 16 residues. V dropped 5 bases and J dropped 0; count of bases not matched to a gene: 4. The chain's CDR3 is CASSPLAGGSTDTQYF. Here the CDR3 DNA reads TGTGCCAGCAGCCCATTAGCGGGAGGGAGCACAGATACGCAGTATTTT.

In its sample, this clonotype was seen a few times. The V call is TRBV12-3 or TRBV12-4, the J call TRBJ2-1, with TRBD2 matching over 8 bases. The CDR3 length is 15 residues. The V segment lost 6 bases and the J segment 0 bases; nucleotides outside the gene matches: 4. The CDR3 sequence: CASSSGTSSYNEQFF. The CDR3 DNA reads TGTGCCAGCAGCTCCGGGACTAGCTCCTACAATGAGCAGTTCTTC.

This clonotype was recorded only once. Possible read error: a much larger clone is one base away. The V gene is TRBV7-8, the J gene TRBJ1-5; 8 bases match TRBD1. J lost 7 bases, V lost 4 bases, and 12 bases had no gene match. Germline values: CDR1 SGHVS, CDR2 FQNEAQ. CDR3 length: 16 residues. In DNA, the CDR3 is TGTGCCAGCAGCTCACAATCGACAGGGGCGAACCAGCCCCAGCATTTT. Protein product: CASSSQSTGANQPQHF. Complete variable domain (other parts from reference TRBV7-8 and TRBJ1-5): GAGVSQSPRYKVAKRGQDVALRCDPISGHVSLFWYQQALGQGPEFLTYFQNEAQLDKSGLPSDRFFAERPEGSVSTLKIQRTQQEDSAVYLCASSSQSTGANQPQHFGDGTRLSIL.

This clonotype was recorded many times. The rearrangement links TRBV11-2 to TRBJ2-3, with D maybe TRBD1 (6 bases). Germline V gene data show CDR1 as SGHAT and CDR2 as FQNNGV. The CDR3 has 14 residues. V gave up 7 bases and J gave up 1 base, with 12 bases separating them. The CDR3 reads CASKGQIRTDTQYF. For the CDR3, the DNA is TGTGCCAGCAAAGGACAGATCCGCACAGATACGCAGTATTTT.

In this sample, this clonotype turned up many times. This chain joins TRBV7-2 and TRBJ2-6; D not resolved. This CDR3 has 19 amino acids. Between the trimmed V and J ends, which lost 5 bases and 0 bases, there was a span of 20 bases. Germline V gene sequence: CDR1 SGHTA, CDR2 FQGNSA. The CDR3 nucleotides are TGTGCCAGCAGCCCCCTGGTAGGGTCCTTGATCTCTGGGGCCAACGTCCTGACTTTC. This translates into CASSPLVGSLISGANVLTF. The whole variable domain, filled in from reference TRBV7-2 and TRBJ2-6, reads GAGVSQSPSNKVTEKGKDVELRCDPISGHTALYWYRQSLGQGLEFLIYFQGNSAPDKSGLPSDRFSAERTGGSVSTLTIQRTQQEDSAVYLCASSPLVGSLISGANVLTFGAGSRLTVL.

This clonotype was detected many times. V and J are TRBV27 and TRBJ2-1; TRBD1 might be the D (5 bases). CDR1 and CDR2 (germline): MNHEY, SMNVEV (reference sequence). The CDR3 has 15 amino acids. V was pared by 6 bases and J by 9 bases, with 21 bases between. CDR3 loop: CASSQADFSGIEQFF. The CDR3, as DNA: TGTGCCAGCAGCCAAGCTGACTTTTCAGGGATTGAGCAGTTCTTC.

This clonotype was recorded many times. V and J are TRBV20-1 and TRBJ2-5; 13 nucleotides align to TRBD2. Germline values: CDR1 DFQATT, CDR2 SNEGSKA (reference sequence). The CDR3 is made up of 14 amino acids. Trimming cost V 3 bases and J 5 bases; bases outside gene matches: 3. In DNA form, the CDR3 reads TGCAGTGCTAGCGGGACTAGCGGGGAGGAGACCCAGTACTTC. Translating gives CSASGTSGEETQYF.